Below are 15 T cell receptor beta chains sequenced from a single sample in a study of cytomegalovirus exposure and HLA in healthy donors (dated by TCRdb to about 2017). The library was made by the immunoSEQ multiplex PCR assay. For the multiplex PCR, a mixture combining 60 forward primers for TCR Vbeta segments and 13 reverse primers for TCR Jbeta segments was used. TCRdb provides this immuneACCESS table in a form limited to in-frame rearrangements. Some clones are lacking; in checked studies, under half of them reflect an unresolved V gene, and why the rest are absent is not known. The sample table records 200,000 to 250,000 clones; roughly 80% of these occur just once. The ten largest account for 2.9% of the sample. Source material: PBMCs. Every receptor here comes from a man aged 30 to 45 in good health and CMV-seronegative.

The rearrangement uses TRBV18 and TRBJ2-7; 7 nucleotides line up with TRBD1. Unmatched junction bases numbered 7, after V lost 9 bases and J lost 2 bases. CDR1 KGHSH and CDR2 LQKENI come from the germline V gene. The CDR3 runs 13 residues. CDR3 in DNA: TGTGCCAGTGGCCGGGACAGAACCTACGAGCAGTACTTC. Amino acids: CASGRDRTYEQYF.

The chain combines TRBV18 with TRBJ1-3, with D unclear. V lost 4 bases and J lost 2, with 9 bases in between. Germline CDR1 and CDR2: KGHSH and LQKENI. The CDR3 is 14 amino acids. The CDR3: CASSLRGAGNTIYF. CDR3 nucleotide sequence: TGTGCCAGCTCACTTCGCGGGGCTGGAAACACCATATATTTT.

The rearrangement links TRBV6-5 to TRBJ2-3, with unresolved D. In germline, CDR1 is MNHEY, CDR2 SVGAGI. The germline V and J ends were trimmed by 6 bases and 7 bases, with 11 bases remaining between them. The CDR3 contains 12 residues. This CDR3 reads CASSLQFNTQYF. The CDR3 DNA reads TGTGCCAGCAGCCTTCAGTTCAATACGCAGTATTTT.

In its sample, this clone was seen a few times. CDR3 DNA sequence: TGTGCCAGCAGCCTCGGGACAGGGGTGTACGAGCAGTACTTC. Its protein product is CASSLGTGVYEQYF. The rearrangement uses TRBV14 and TRBJ2-7, with 10 bases that match TRBD1. V gave up 4 bases and J gave up 4 bases; unmatched junction bases: 4. This CDR3 region has 14 residues. The germline CDR1 and CDR2 sequences are SGHDN and FVKESK.

The chain employs TRBV28 and TRBJ1-1; D remains ambiguous. The CDR3 spans 13 residues. The V end was cut by 6 bases, the J end by 1 base, with 9 bases between. Looked up from germline, CDR1 is MDHEN and CDR2 is SYDVKM. The CDR3 sequence: CASSPPGNTEAFF. The CDR3 nucleotides read TGTGCCAGCAGCCCCCCAGGGAACACTGAAGCTTTCTTT. The full variable domain, completed using reference TRBV28 and TRBJ1-1, is DVKVTQSSRYLVKRTGEKVFLECVQDMDHENMFWYRQDPGLGLRLIYFSYDVKMKEKGDIPEGYSVSREKKERFSLILESASTNQTSMYLCASSPPGNTEAFFGQGTRLTVV.

V usage is TRBV5-1 and J usage is TRBJ1-5; 7 bases map to TRBD1. CDR1 is SGHRS and CDR2 is YFSETQ in the germline V gene. V was pared by 0 bases and J by 8 bases, with 5 bases of the junction left unmatched. The length of the CDR3 is 14 residues. The CDR3 here is CASSLGQGKEPQHF. CDR3 DNA sequence: TGCGCCAGCAGCTTGGGACAGGGTAAAGAGCCCCAGCATTTT.

V gene TRBV6-5 combines with J gene TRBJ2-3; 7 nucleotides line up with TRBD2. Per germline, CDR1 MNHEY and CDR2 SVGAGI. V lost 6 bases to trimming and J lost 5 bases; unmatched junction nucleotides: 11. The CDR3 covers 15 residues. CDR3 coding DNA: TGTGCCAGCAGCCCCCGGACTAGTTGGCAAGATACGCAGTATTTT. This sequence encodes CASSPRTSWQDTQYF.

The chain combines TRBV6-5 with TRBJ2-7; D gene ambiguous. CDR3 size: 15 residues. The germline gives CDR1 MNHEY, CDR2 SVGAGI. Deletions cut 6 bases from V and 5 bases from J, with 20 bases between. The CDR3 coding sequence is TGTGCCAGCAGGTATACAACCGGGTCCCCCCACGAGCAGTACTTC. Its protein product is CASRYTTGSPHEQYF.

The chain has TRBV6-6 and TRBJ2-2, with D maybe TRBD1 (6 bases). The length of the CDR3 is 13 residues. Germline V gives CDR1 MNHNY, CDR2 SVGAGI (reference sequence). Trimming shortened V by 6 bases and J by 5 bases, and 10 bases separated the two germline ends. The CDR3 region is CASSATGTGELFF. The CDR3 coding sequence is TGTGCCAGCAGCGCGACAGGTACCGGGGAGCTGTTTTTT.

This chain uses TRBV6-5 with TRBJ2-2, with D perhaps matching TRBD2 (5 bases). V was cut by 9 bases and J by 1 base, with 12 bases left in between. The CDR3 sequence is 14 residues long. CDR1 and CDR2 from the germline V gene are MNHEY and SVGAGI. Written as DNA, the CDR3 is TGTGCCAGTCGCGGGTTCGGGAACACCGGGGAGCTGTTTTTT. Protein product: CASRGFGNTGELFF.

The chain joins TRBV5-1 to TRBJ2-7; TRBD1 matches 12 bases. The CDR3 contains 15 residues. With V trimmed by 3 bases and J by 5 bases, 6 bases remained unmatched. The germline CDR1 and CDR2 sequences are SGHRS and YFSETQ. The CDR3 here is CASSSAGTGGDEQYF. The CDR3 DNA reads TGCGCCAGCAGCTCAGCCGGGACAGGGGGCGACGAGCAGTACTTC.

The chain combines TRBV28 with TRBJ2-7; 10 bases are shared with TRBD1. V dropped 0 bases and J dropped 4; count of bases not matched to a gene: 3. In germline, CDR1 is MDHEN, CDR2 SYDVKM. This CDR3 region has 15 residues. DNA for the CDR3: TGTGCCAGCAGTTTATGGACAGGGGGCGGTTACGAGCAGTACTTC. It translates to CASSLWTGGGYEQYF. The complete variable domain, with remaining parts taken from reference TRBV28 and TRBJ2-7, reads DVKVTQSSRYLVKRTGEKVFLECVQDMDHENMFWYRQDPGLGLRLIYFSYDVKMKEKGDIPEGYSVSREKKERFSLILESASTNQTSMYLCASSLWTGGGYEQYFGPGTRLTVT.

V gene TRBV6-6 combines with J gene TRBJ2-5, with TRBD2 identical over 7 bases. CDR1 and CDR2 from the germline V gene are MNHNY and SVGAGI (reference sequence). The junction had 9 bases not matched to a gene; V was cut back by 2 bases and J by 6 bases. This CDR3 comprises 15 residues. DNA for the CDR3: TGTGCCAGCAGTTACAGGGGTGGGGGGGGGAAGACCCAGTACTTC. It specifies CASSYRGGGGKTQYF.

This rearrangement joins TRBV10-3 to TRBJ2-5; 9 bases map to TRBD1. This CDR3 has 13 amino acids. With V trimmed by 6 bases and J by 3 bases, 2 bases remained unmatched. The germline CDR1 and CDR2 sequences are ENHRY and SYGVKD. CDR3 coding DNA: TGTGCCATCAGCTGGACAGGGGAAGAGACCCAGTACTTC. Encoded protein: CAISWTGEETQYF.

V and J are TRBV5-1 and TRBJ1-3, with 12 positions matching TRBD1. The CDR3 has 13 amino acids. Germline CDR1 and CDR2: SGHRS and YFSETQ. The J segment lost 13 bases and the V segment lost 2 bases, leaving 4 bases of the junction unmatched. CDR3 loop: CASSFQGQGAIYF. The CDR3 DNA follows: TGCGCCAGCAGCTTTCAGGGACAGGGGGCAATATATTTT.